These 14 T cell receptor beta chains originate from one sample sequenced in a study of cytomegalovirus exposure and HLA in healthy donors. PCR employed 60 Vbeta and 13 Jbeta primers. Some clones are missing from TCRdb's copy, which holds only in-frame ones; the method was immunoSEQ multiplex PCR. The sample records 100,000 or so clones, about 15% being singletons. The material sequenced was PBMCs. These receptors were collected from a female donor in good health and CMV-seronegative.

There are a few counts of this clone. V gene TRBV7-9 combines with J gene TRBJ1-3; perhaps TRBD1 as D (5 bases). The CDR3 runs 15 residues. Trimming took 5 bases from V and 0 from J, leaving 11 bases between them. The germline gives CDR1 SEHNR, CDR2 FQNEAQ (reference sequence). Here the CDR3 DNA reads TGTGCCAGCAGCGACAGCGTTGACTCTGGAAACACCATATATTTT. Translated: CASSDSVDSGNTIYF.

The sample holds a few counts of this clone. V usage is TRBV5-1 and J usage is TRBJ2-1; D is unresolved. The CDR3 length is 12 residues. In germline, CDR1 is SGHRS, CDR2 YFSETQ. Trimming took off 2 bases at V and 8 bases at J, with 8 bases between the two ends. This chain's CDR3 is CASSLPYDEQFF. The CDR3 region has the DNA TGCGCCAGCAGCTTACCCTATGATGAGCAGTTCTTC. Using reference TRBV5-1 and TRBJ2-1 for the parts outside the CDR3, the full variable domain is KAGVTQTPRYLIKTRGQQVTLSCSPISGHRSVSWYQQTPGQGLQFLFEYFSETQRNKGNFPGRFSGRQFSNSRSEMNVSTLELGDSALYLCASSLPYDEQFFGPGTRLTVL.

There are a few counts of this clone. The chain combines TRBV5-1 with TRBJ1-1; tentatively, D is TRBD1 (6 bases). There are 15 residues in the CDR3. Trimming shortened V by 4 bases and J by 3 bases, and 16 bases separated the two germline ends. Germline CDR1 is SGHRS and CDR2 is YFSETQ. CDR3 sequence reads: CASSPTGIGYTEAFF. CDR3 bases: TGCGCCAGCAGCCCTACAGGGATTGGGTACACTGAAGCTTTCTTT.

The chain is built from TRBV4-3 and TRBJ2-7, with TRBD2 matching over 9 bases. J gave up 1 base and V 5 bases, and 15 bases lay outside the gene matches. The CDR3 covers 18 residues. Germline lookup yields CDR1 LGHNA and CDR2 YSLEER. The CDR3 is CASSAARPAGGLSYEQYF. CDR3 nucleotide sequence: TGCGCCAGCAGCGCCGCCCGACCAGCGGGGGGACTGTCCTACGAGCAGTACTTC.

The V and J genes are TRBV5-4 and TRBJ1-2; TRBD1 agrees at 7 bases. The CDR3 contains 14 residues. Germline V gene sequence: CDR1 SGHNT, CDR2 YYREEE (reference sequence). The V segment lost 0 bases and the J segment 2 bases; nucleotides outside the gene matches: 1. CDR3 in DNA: TGTGCCAGCAGCTTGGGGGACAGAAACTATGGCTACACCTTC. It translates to CASSLGDRNYGYTF.

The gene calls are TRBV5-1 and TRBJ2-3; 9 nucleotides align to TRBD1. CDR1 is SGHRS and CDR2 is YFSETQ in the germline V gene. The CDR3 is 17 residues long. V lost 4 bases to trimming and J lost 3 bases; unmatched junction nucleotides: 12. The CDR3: CASSDPGQGFLTDTQYF. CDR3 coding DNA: TGCGCCAGCAGCGACCCGGGACAGGGTTTCCTGACAGATACGCAGTATTTT.

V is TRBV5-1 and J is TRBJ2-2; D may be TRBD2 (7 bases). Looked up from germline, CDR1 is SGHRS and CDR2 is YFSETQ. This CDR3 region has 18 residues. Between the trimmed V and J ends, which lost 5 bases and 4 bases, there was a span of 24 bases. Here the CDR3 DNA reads TGCGCCAGCAGGAGGGGGATGGCGGGAGCCACGAGCACCGGGGAGCTGTTTTTT. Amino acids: CASRRGMAGATSTGELFF.

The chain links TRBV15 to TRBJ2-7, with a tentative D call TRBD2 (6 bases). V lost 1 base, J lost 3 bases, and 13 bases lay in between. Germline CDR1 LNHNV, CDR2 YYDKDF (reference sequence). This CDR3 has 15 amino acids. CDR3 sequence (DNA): TGTGCCACCAGCAGAGGGCGGGGCCAGGTCTACGAGCAGTACTTC. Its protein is CATSRGRGQVYEQYF.

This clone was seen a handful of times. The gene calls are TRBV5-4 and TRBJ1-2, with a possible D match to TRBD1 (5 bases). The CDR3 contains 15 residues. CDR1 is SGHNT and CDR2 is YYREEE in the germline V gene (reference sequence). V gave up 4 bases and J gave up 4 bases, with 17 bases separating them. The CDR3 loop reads CASSPTGGDLYGYTF. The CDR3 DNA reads TGTGCCAGCAGCCCGACCGGGGGGGATCTCTATGGCTACACCTTC.

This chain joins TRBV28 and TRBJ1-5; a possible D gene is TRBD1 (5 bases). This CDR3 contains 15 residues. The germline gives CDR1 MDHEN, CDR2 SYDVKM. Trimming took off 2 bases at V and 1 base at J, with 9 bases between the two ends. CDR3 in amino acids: CASSLLGRSNQPQHF. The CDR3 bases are TGTGCCAGCAGTTTACTGGGGCGAAGCAATCAGCCCCAGCATTTT.

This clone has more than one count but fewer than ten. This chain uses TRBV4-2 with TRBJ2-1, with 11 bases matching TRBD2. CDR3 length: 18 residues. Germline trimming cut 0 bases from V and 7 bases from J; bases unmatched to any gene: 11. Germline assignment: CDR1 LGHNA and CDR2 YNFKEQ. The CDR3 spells CASSQETGSGRALNEQFF. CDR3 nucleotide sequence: TGTGCCAGCAGCCAAGAGACGGGTAGCGGGAGGGCCTTGAATGAGCAGTTCTTC.

The CDR3 sequence is CASSPGKRGTYNGYTF. The CDR3 bases are TGTGCCAGCAGCCCTGGGAAGCGGGGGACATATAATGGCTACACCTTC. The J gene is TRBJ1-2, the V gene TRBV7-2; tentatively, D is TRBD1 (6 bases). The V and J ends lost 5 bases and 6 bases respectively, with 22 bases between them. Per the germline V gene, CDR1 is SGHTA and CDR2 is FQGNSA. The CDR3 has 16 residues.

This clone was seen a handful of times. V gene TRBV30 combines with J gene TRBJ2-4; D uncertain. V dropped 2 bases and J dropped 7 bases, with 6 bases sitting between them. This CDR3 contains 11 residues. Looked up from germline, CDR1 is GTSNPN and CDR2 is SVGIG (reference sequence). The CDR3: CAWSLLNIQYF. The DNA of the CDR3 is TGTGCCTGGAGTCTCCTTAACATTCAGTACTTC.

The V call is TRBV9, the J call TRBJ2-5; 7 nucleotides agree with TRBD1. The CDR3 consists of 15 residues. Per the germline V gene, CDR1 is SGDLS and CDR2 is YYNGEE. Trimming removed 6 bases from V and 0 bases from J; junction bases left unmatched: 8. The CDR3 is CASTQGQTNQETQYF. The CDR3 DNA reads TGTGCCAGCACCCAGGGACAGACAAACCAAGAGACCCAGTACTTC. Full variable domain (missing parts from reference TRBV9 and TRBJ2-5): DSGVTQTPKHLITATGQRVTLRCSPRSGDLSVYWYQQSLDQGLQFLIQYYNGEERAKGNILERFSAQQFPDLHSELNLSSLELGDSALYFCASTQGQTNQETQYFGPGTRLLVL.